The clone carrying this T cell receptor beta chain was counted once. Sequenced by immunoSEQ multiplex PCR; TCRdb stores in-frame clones only, minus some. Of 190,000 or so clones in the sample, just under 90% are singletons; the top ten hold approximately 0.88%. CDR3 length equals 13 residues. Germline values: CDR1 LGHDT, CDR2 YNNKEL (reference sequence). V lost 1 base to trimming and J lost 0 bases, with 4 bases between them. This sample stems from a study of blood T cell repertoires in COVID-19. Study-wide context: The United States, Italy and Spain were the sources of the acute and convalescent COVID-19 samples. The cDNA or gDNA used as material had been derived from T cells, B-cell-depleted T cells, or PBMCs.

Sequencing was performed on peripheral blood. The origin of this receptor is a young woman who had recovered from COVID-19. The chain joins TRBV3-1 (or the pseudogene TRBV3-2) to TRBJ2-7; D is uncertain. CDR3 sequence reads: CASSQGHSYEQYF. The CDR3 DNA sequence: TGTGCCAGCAGCCAAGGGCACTCCTACGAGCAGTACTTC.